The 24 T cell receptor beta chains given below trace back to one sample, sequenced in a study of blood T cell repertoires in COVID-19. Here immunoSEQ multiplex PCR was the method, and the copy in TCRdb shows in-frame clones only, minus some. The sample includes roughly 120,000 clones, 75% to 95% of them seen just once. Sequenced sample: peripheral blood. These receptors were collected from a human donor with active COVID-19. The donor label of this sample is uncertain.

The gene calls are TRBV27 and TRBJ2-6; tentative D call: TRBD1 (6 bases). Germline CDR1 is MNHEY and CDR2 is SMNVEV (reference sequence). This CDR3 has 16 amino acids. V shed 4 bases and J shed 4 bases, with 14 bases lying between them. CDR3 coding DNA: TGTGCCAGCAGTTCCACTCCAGGGGTGGGGGCCAACGTCCTGACTTTC. Amino acid sequence: CASSSTPGVGANVLTF.

The gene calls are TRBV12-5 and TRBJ1-3; 7 bases agree with TRBD1. Germline CDR1 is LGHNT and CDR2 is FRNRAP. V trimming: 4 bases; J trimming: 0 bases; junction bases outside the gene matches: 6. The CDR3 is 16 amino acids. CDR3 bases: TGTGCTAGTGGTTCCACCAGGGGGTTCTCTGGAAACACCATATATTTT. It specifies CASGSTRGFSGNTIYF.

There are a few counts of this clone. This chain connects TRBV5-4 to TRBJ1-2; the match to TRBD1 covers 7 bases. Germline V CDR1 and CDR2: SGHNT, YYREEE (reference sequence). This CDR3 region has 15 residues. The ends lost 5 bases at V and 7 bases at J; junction bases unmatched: 14. The CDR3 nucleotides read TGTGCCAGCAGTAATGTGAGACAGGGAATCGCTGGCTACACCTTC. The encoded protein is CASSNVRQGIAGYTF.

The chain carries TRBV7-2 and TRBJ2-5; 15 nucleotides align to TRBD2. Trimming removed 5 bases from V and 4 bases from J; junction bases left unmatched: 11. CDR3 size: 18 residues. Germline values: CDR1 SGHTA, CDR2 FQGNSA. CDR3 region: CASSPGGLAGGHRETQYF. The CDR3 bases are TGTGCCAGCAGCCCCGGAGGACTAGCGGGGGGGCACCGAGAGACCCAGTACTTC.

The V call is TRBV19, the J call TRBJ1-2; TRBD1 is a possible D gene (5 bases). Germline CDR1 is LNHDA and CDR2 is SQIVND (reference sequence). Trimming left V 3 bases short and J 6 bases short, with 11 bases between. The CDR3 loop spans 13 amino acids. The CDR3 nucleotides read TGTGCCAGTAGTATCGACAGCCCTCATGGCTACACCTTC. Amino acids: CASSIDSPHGYTF.

The CDR3 DNA reads TGCGCCAGCAGCCAAGATTCCGCAGGCAATTCACCCCTCCACTTT. Amino acid sequence: CASSQDSAGNSPLHF. This chain connects TRBV4-3 to TRBJ1-6; D is unresolved. The length of the CDR3 is 15 residues. In germline, CDR1 is LGHNA, CDR2 YSLEER. Between the trimmed V and J ends, which lost 0 bases and 7 bases, there was a span of 10 bases.

This clone turned up a few times. This chain connects TRBV19 to TRBJ1-1; 9 positions agree with TRBD1. This CDR3 has 13 residues. Trimming took 5 bases from V and 10 from J; bases not matched to a gene: 8. CDR1 and CDR2 from the germline V gene are LNHDA and SQIVND (reference sequence). The CDR3 nucleotides are TGTGCCAGTAGTGCCGACAGGGGGACGGGAGCTTTCTTT. Amino acid sequence: CASSADRGTGAFF.

This chain links TRBV5-1 with TRBJ2-7; 9 positions match TRBD1. The CDR3 loop spans 16 amino acids. V lost 3 bases to trimming and J lost 0 bases; unmatched junction nucleotides: 7. CDR1 and CDR2 from the germline V gene are SGHRS and YFSETQ. In nucleotides, the CDR3 is TGCGCCAGCAGCTCTCAACCGACAGGGGGCTCCTACGAGCAGTACTTC. It is translated as CASSSQPTGGSYEQYF.

This clone has just one count. This chain uses TRBV5-1 with TRBJ1-1; no clear D. CDR3 length: 15 residues. V was cut by 0 bases and J by 0 bases, with 9 bases left in between. CDR1 is SGHRS, CDR2 YFSETQ, per germline. The CDR3 loop reads CASSLGAIMNTEAFF. The CDR3 nucleotides read TGCGCCAGCAGCTTGGGAGCCATCATGAACACTGAAGCTTTCTTT.

The rearrangement links TRBV19 to TRBJ2-1, with 9 bases identical to TRBD2. CDR1 and CDR2 from the germline V gene are LNHDA and SQIVND (reference sequence). The CDR3 is 18 amino acids. Trimming at V came to 1 base and at J to 7 bases, leaving 14 bases not matched to a gene. CDR3 sequence (DNA): TGTGCCAGTAGTATAGCGGGCGGCGGGGGGGCCCGGAGGAATGAGCAGTTCTTC. Protein: CASSIAGGGGARRNEQFF.

The chain combines TRBV18 with TRBJ1-1, with D perhaps TRBD1 (6 bases). The CDR3 is made up of 17 amino acids. Trimming took off 2 bases at V and 2 bases at J, with 18 bases between the two ends. Germline V gene sequence: CDR1 KGHSH, CDR2 LQKENI. The CDR3 DNA follows: TGTGCCAGCTCACCAAAGACAGGATTGGGGGTTAACACTGAAGCTTTCTTT. This sequence encodes CASSPKTGLGVNTEAFF.

The chain has TRBV28 and TRBJ2-1, with 8 bases fitting TRBD1. The germline V gene has CDR1 MDHEN and CDR2 SYDVKM. The CDR3 spans 16 residues. V lost 2 bases to trimming and J lost 3 bases; unmatched junction nucleotides: 6. CDR3 in amino acids: CASSLSTGGFYNEQFF. DNA of the CDR3: TGTGCCAGCAGTTTAAGCACAGGGGGATTCTACAATGAGCAGTTCTTC. The whole variable domain, remainder taken from reference TRBV28 and TRBJ2-1, is DVKVTQSSRYLVKRTGEKVFLECVQDMDHENMFWYRQDPGLGLRLIYFSYDVKMKEKGDIPEGYSVSREKKERFSLILESASTNQTSMYLCASSLSTGGFYNEQFFGPGTRLTVL.

The rearrangement joins TRBV4-3 to TRBJ1-4, with TRBD1 identical over 7 bases. Germline trimming cut 3 bases from V and 1 base from J; bases unmatched to any gene: 14. This CDR3 comprises 19 residues. Looked up from germline, CDR1 is LGHNA and CDR2 is YSLEER. The CDR3 loop is CASSQAGTVKLLTNEKLFF. CDR3 bases: TGCGCCAGCAGCCAGGCGGGGACAGTCAAGCTGCTAACTAATGAAAAACTGTTTTTT.

The V gene is TRBV11-3, the J gene TRBJ2-1; 13 bases map to TRBD2. Germline V gives CDR1 SGHNT, CDR2 YENEEA. The J segment lost 8 bases and the V segment lost 5 bases, leaving 6 bases of the junction unmatched. The CDR3 loop spans 15 amino acids. CDR3 bases: TGTGCCAGCAGCCCCGGGACTAGCGGGGTCGATGAGCAGTTCTTC. It is translated as CASSPGTSGVDEQFF.

This clone was counted once. The chain couples TRBV11-3 to TRBJ2-7; TRBD1 agrees at 10 bases. The CDR3 loop spans 15 amino acids. CDR1 is SGHNT and CDR2 is YENEEA in the germline V gene. Trimming took 6 bases from V and 2 from J; bases not matched to a gene: 7. Here the CDR3 reads CASSPGQGKTYEQYF. The CDR3 DNA reads as TGTGCCAGCAGTCCGGGACAGGGGAAGACCTACGAGCAGTACTTC.

The V call is TRBV27, the J call TRBJ1-1; no clear D gene. Germline V lookup: CDR1 MNHEY, CDR2 SMNVEV (reference sequence). V was shortened by 4 bases and J by 6 bases, with 9 bases between the two germline ends. The CDR3 totals 12 residues. The CDR3 reads CASSSPGAEAFF. The CDR3 DNA is TGTGCCAGCAGTTCCCCCGGGGCTGAAGCTTTCTTT.

This clone was detected a few times. The chain is built from TRBV2 and TRBJ2-5; weak D call: TRBD2 (6 bases). The V and J ends lost 6 bases and 2 bases respectively, with 10 bases between them. The CDR3 is 13 residues long. The germline V gene has CDR1 SNHLY and CDR2 FYNNEI. CDR3 nucleotides: TGTGCCAGCAGAGGGCTAGCGCAAGAGACCCAGTACTTC. Translating it yields CASRGLAQETQYF.

The chain carries TRBV6-5 and TRBJ2-3; D may be TRBD2 (6 bases). Germline CDR1 is MNHEY and CDR2 is SVGAGI. With 5 bases removed from V and 2 bases from J, the gap between germline ends came to 14 bases. CDR3 length: 15 residues. For the CDR3, the DNA is TGTGCCAGCAGTAGACTTGCGGGGTTCACAGATACGCAGTATTTT. It encodes CASSRLAGFTDTQYF.

The CDR3 DNA reads TGTGCCAGCAGCCCCCCCCTAGGACAAGTGGATGAGCAGTTCTTC. It encodes CASSPPLGQVDEQFF. The chain has TRBV3-1 (or the pseudogene TRBV3-2) and TRBJ2-1, with D possibly TRBD1 on 5 matching bases. Trimming shortened V by 4 bases and J by 8 bases, and 18 bases separated the two germline ends. The CDR3 has 15 residues. Germline-derived CDR1 and CDR2 are LGHDT and YNNKEL (reference sequence).

The chain joins TRBV5-1 to TRBJ2-7, with a weak D call TRBD1 (5 bases). The CDR3 has 14 amino acids. V gave up 3 bases and J gave up 2 bases, with 12 bases separating them. CDR1 is SGHRS and CDR2 is YFSETQ in the germline V gene. The CDR3 reads CASSSTAPTYEQYF. CDR3 DNA: TGCGCCAGCAGCTCGACAGCGCCAACCTACGAGCAGTACTTC.

The chain uses TRBV9 and TRBJ2-3; the match to TRBD2 covers 9 bases. CDR1 and CDR2 (germline): SGDLS, YYNGEE. Germline trimming cut 4 bases from V and 3 bases from J; bases unmatched to any gene: 18. This CDR3 is 19 amino acids long. CDR3 DNA: TGTGCCAGCAGCTTTCGGGGTCGCAGCGGGGGGACCTTAACAGATACGCAGTATTTT. Residues: CASSFRGRSGGTLTDTQYF.

The chain has TRBV18 and TRBJ2-3; TRBD1 matches at 9 bases. Germline loops: CDR1 KGHSH, CDR2 LQKENI. The length of the CDR3 is 15 residues. V was clipped by 2 bases and J by 3 bases; unmatched bases: 3. CDR3 nucleotides: TGTGCCAGCTCACCATCGGGACAGGGAACAGATACGCAGTATTTT. This translates into CASSPSGQGTDTQYF.

The CDR3 loop reads CASGTRQGVTNYGYTF. CDR3 in DNA: TGTGCCAGCGGGACCCGACAGGGGGTGACGAACTATGGCTACACCTTC. V gene TRBV5-4 combines with J gene TRBJ1-2; 9 nucleotides line up with TRBD1. The germline CDR1 and CDR2 sequences are SGHNT and YYREEE (reference sequence). J lost 2 bases, V lost 7 bases, and 12 bases had no gene match. The CDR3 runs 16 residues.

The chain links TRBV4-1 to TRBJ2-2; weak D call: TRBD1 (6 bases). The V end was cut by 0 bases, the J end by 6 bases, with 17 bases between. The CDR3 has 17 residues. Germline CDR1 and CDR2: MGHRA and YSYEKL. The CDR3 bases are TGCGCCAGCAGCCAAGATAGAAACAGGGTACGGTCCGGGGAGCTGTTTTTT. It encodes CASSQDRNRVRSGELFF.